The 4 T cell receptor beta chains below come from one sample, sequenced in a study of shared clonotypes between healthy human individuals (dated by TCRdb to 2020 to 2021). Preparation of the library involved the immunoSEQ multiplex PCR assay. In its TCRdb copy, this immuneACCESS table keeps in-frame sequences only and misses some clones. Where compared with another copy, unresolved V genes explain less than half of these, and the others have no known cause. Here the sample has around 2.3 million clones; approximately 96% occur a single time. The ten largest clones represent less than 0.15% of the sample. Sequenced input: naive CD4+ T cells sorted from blood. The sample's cell subset or site label, decoded: CD45RA+ positively selected. These receptors were taken from a man between 18 and 35 years old in good health.

The chain combines TRBV18 with TRBJ1-1, with a weak D call TRBD1 (6 bases). Trimming shortened V by 3 bases and J by 0 bases, and 14 bases separated the two germline ends. The CDR3 is 16 residues long. Per the germline V gene, CDR1 is KGHSH and CDR2 is LQKENI. The CDR3 region is CASSPGERQVNTEAFF. In DNA form, the CDR3 reads TGTGCCAGCTCACCGGGCGAGAGACAGGTGAACACTGAAGCTTTCTTT.

This rearrangement joins TRBV14 to TRBJ2-7; D may be TRBD2 (5 bases). The germline V and J ends were trimmed by 1 base and 4 bases, with 17 bases remaining between them. CDR1 is SGHDN and CDR2 is FVKESK in the germline V gene. This CDR3 is 16 amino acids long. CDR3 residues: CASSQGSPRAGYEQYF. The DNA of the CDR3 is TGTGCCAGCAGCCAAGGATCCCCTAGGGCGGGTTACGAGCAGTACTTC.

This sequence joins TRBV5-8 and TRBJ1-5; no firm D call. Trimming pared 0 bases from V and 9 bases from J, leaving 7 bases between. Germline assignment: CDR1 SGHTS and CDR2 YDEGEE. The CDR3 has 12 residues. The CDR3 region is CASSLAAGPQHF. The CDR3 coding sequence is TGTGCCAGCAGCTTGGCTGCTGGGCCCCAGCATTTT.

The V gene is TRBV28, the J gene TRBJ2-4; no definite D call. V was cut by 4 bases and J by 2 bases, with 12 bases left in between. Germline V gene sequence: CDR1 MDHEN, CDR2 SYDVKM. The CDR3 covers 15 residues. The CDR3 reads CASSYPGLSKNIQYF. The CDR3 DNA reads as TGTGCCAGCAGTTACCCCGGGCTATCCAAAAACATTCAGTACTTC. Using reference TRBV28 and TRBJ2-4 for the parts outside the CDR3, the full variable domain is DVKVTQSSRYLVKRTGEKVFLECVQDMDHENMFWYRQDPGLGLRLIYFSYDVKMKEKGDIPEGYSVSREKKERFSLILESASTNQTSMYLCASSYPGLSKNIQYFGAGTRLSVL.